This T cell receptor beta chain stems from a study of regulatory T cells in long-lasting Graves disease (dated by TCRdb to about 2021). In terms of the full investigation: To count as having persistent Graves' disease, a patient had to have received antithyroid drug treatment for over 5 years with TSH receptor autoantibodies remaining persistently positive. On average, persistent Graves' disease patients in the clinical cohort had been on antithyroid drugs for eight to twelve years. Persistent Graves' disease patients were compared with newly diagnosed Graves' disease patients by peripheral blood TCR sequencing and RNA sequencing. TCR sequencing covered about 13 persistent and around 20 newly diagnosed Graves' disease patients, some 35 samples in total. The study took place in China and was registered as a clinical trial. Points the paper makes about the study in general: Sequencing and analysis were restricted to the TCR beta chain. Persistent Graves' disease patients showed lower TCR Shannon entropy and fewer highly expanded clones than newly diagnosed patients, suggesting clonal expansion. The study examined only peripheral blood because the primary lesion, thyroid tissue, could not be accessed. More public clonotypes were shared among persistent patients (2,741) than among newly diagnosed patients (966). As a limitation, the authors acknowledged that the small sample size may reduce accuracy.

On this clonotype itself: No antigen is known for it. Within one base of it there is no much larger clone, and no base qualities were kept.

The method behind the library was multiplex PCR. The data were produced on an Illumina HiSeq 4000. TCR beta libraries were built with iRepertoire HTBI primers and Arm-PCR amplification of CDR3 regions. Before sequencing, the PCR products went through gel purification. As for the original processing: A total of some 65 TRBV and some 15 TRBJ segments were identified across samples and were used for gene usage analysis of CDR3 amino acid clonotypes. COPE and FqMerger were used to merge the filtered high-quality paired reads into contigs. BLAST was used to align contigs to the IMGT TRBV, TRBD and TRBJ reference genes, and CDR3 was defined following IMGT. Any clonotype with a frequency above 0.1% was counted as a highly expanded clone. Shannon entropy served as the measure of repertoire diversity, while the Gini coefficient captured V-J evenness. A clonotype found in more than one individual was treated as public. Through fastp at Q25 and MiXCR, TCRdb rebuilt clones from the public reads, retaining in-frame beta chains. Identical CDR3 proteins give one entry, which carries the most common genes and DNA. These V and J calls are TCRdb output, not the study's own analysis. This sample gives about 660,000 distinct CDR3 sequences in total; about 32% of them show up just once. The ten biggest clones cover about two fifths of the sample.

In the paper's terms, the time point label means: persistent/refractory GD, antithyroid drugs over 5 years with positive TRAb. RNA was extracted from PBMCs in TRIzol for both TCR sequencing and RNA sequencing. Graves' disease was diagnosed according to American Thyroid Association guidelines. Patients for the study were recruited at an endocrinology department in Xi'an, China. From each patient, approximately 9 milliliters of peripheral blood was collected into an EDTA anticoagulant tube. Ficoll Paque Plus density gradient separation was used to isolate PBMCs, and no additional T cell sorting was done. An Agilent 2100 Bioanalyzer and agarose gel were used to check RNA quality, and a NanoDrop 2000 was used to measure RNA concentration. The source material was peripheral blood mononuclear cells (PBMCs), sampled when the disease was refractory, from a patient treated with antithyroid drugs. The TCR originated in a female donor with Graves disease.

The base sequence is TGCAGTGCTTACCCGGGACAGGGAGTTTACGAGCAGTACTTC. It translates as CSAYPGQGVYEQYF. This chain is built from TRBV20-1 and TRBJ2-7; TRBD1 matches 9 bases in the middle. CDR1 and CDR2 (DFQATT, SNEGSKA) derive from the germline V gene (reference sequence). Trimming accounts for 5 bases at V and 4 bases at J, while the number of junction bases matched to no gene is 9. CDR3 length: 14 amino acids, cysteine to phenylalanine. Only the CDR3 region is kept as DNA, spanning 42 bases read in frame from base 1.